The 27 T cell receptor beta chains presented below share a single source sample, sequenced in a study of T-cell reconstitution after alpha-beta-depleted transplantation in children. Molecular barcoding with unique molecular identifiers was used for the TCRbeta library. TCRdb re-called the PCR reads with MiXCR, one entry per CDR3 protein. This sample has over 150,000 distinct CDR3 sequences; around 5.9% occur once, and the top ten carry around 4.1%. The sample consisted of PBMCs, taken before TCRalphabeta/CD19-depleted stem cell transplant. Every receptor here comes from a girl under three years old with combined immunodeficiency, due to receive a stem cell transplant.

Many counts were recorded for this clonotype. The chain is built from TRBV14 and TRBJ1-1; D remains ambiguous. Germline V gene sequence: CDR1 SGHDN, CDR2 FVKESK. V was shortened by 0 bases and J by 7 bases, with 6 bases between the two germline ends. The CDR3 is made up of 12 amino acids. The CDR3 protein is CASSQDRFEAFF. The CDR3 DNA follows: TGTGCCAGCAGCCAAGACAGATTTGAAGCTTTCTTT.

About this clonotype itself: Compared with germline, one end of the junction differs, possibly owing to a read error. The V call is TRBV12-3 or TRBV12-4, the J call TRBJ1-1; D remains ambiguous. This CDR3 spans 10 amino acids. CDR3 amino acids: CASSSQPPFF. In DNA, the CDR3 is TGTGCCAGCAGTTCCCAGCCACCGTTTTTT.

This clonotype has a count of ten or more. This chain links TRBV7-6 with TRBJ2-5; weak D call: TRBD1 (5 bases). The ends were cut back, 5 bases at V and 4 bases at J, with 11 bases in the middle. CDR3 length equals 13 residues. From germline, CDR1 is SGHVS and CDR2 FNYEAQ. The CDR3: CASSPSRGETQYF. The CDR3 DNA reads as TGTGCCAGCAGCCCTAGTAGGGGAGAGACCCAGTACTTC.

CDR3: CASSQGSTDTQYF. In DNA form, the CDR3 reads TGCGCCAGCAGCCAAGGTAGCACAGATACGCAGTATTTT. V is TRBV4-3 and J is TRBJ2-3; D remains ambiguous. The germline V gene encodes CDR1 LGHNA and CDR2 YSLEER. The germline V and J ends were trimmed by 1 base and 0 bases, with 2 bases remaining between them. This CDR3 spans 13 amino acids.

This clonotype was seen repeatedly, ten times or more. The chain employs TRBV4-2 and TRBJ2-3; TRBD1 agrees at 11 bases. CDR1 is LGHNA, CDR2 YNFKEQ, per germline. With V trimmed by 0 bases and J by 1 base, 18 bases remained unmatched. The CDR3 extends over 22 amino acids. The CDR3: CASSQELTDRGRFFVGTDTQYF. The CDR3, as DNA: TGTGCCAGCAGCCAAGAGCTCACGGACAGGGGGCGCTTCTTCGTGGGCACAGATACGCAGTATTTT.

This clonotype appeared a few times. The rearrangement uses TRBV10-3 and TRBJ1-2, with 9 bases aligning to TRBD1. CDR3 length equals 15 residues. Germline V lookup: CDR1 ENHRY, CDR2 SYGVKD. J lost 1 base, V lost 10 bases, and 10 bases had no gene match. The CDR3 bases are TGTGCCACGTGGGCCACAGGGGGCCTTAACTATGGCTACACCTTC. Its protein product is CATWATGGLNYGYTF.

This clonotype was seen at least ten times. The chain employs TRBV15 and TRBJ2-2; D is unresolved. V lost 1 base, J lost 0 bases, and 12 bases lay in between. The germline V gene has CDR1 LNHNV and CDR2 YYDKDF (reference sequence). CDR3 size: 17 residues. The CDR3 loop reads CATSRARLLTNTGELFF. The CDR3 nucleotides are TGTGCCACCAGCAGAGCTCGGCTTCTCACGAACACCGGGGAGCTGTTTTTT. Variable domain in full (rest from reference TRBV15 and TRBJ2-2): DAMVIQNPRYQVTQFGKPVTLSCSQTLNHNVMYWYQQKSSQAPKLLFHYYDKDFNNEADTPDNFQSRRPNTSFCFLDIRSPGLGDTAMYLCATSRARLLTNTGELFFGEGSRLTVL.

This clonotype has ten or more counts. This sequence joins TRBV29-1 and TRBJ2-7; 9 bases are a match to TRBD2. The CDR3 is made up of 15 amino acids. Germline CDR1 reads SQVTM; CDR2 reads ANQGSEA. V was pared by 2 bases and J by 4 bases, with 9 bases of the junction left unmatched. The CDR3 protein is CSVEYAGTSHYEQYF. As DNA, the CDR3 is TGCAGCGTTGAATATGCTGGGACTAGCCATTACGAGCAGTACTTC.

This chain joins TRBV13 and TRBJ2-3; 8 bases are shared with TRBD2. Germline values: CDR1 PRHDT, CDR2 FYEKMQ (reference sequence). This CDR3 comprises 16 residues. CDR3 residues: CTCWNDTGGFADTQYF. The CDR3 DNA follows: TGTACCTGCTGGAACGATACGGGGGGGTTCGCAGATACGCAGTATTTT.

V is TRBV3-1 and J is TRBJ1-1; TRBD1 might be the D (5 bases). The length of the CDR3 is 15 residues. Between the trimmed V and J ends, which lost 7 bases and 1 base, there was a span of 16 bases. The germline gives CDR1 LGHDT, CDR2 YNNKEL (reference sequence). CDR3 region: CASNMIGHPNTEAFF. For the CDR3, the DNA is TGTGCCAGCAACATGATCGGACACCCGAACACTGAAGCTTTCTTT.

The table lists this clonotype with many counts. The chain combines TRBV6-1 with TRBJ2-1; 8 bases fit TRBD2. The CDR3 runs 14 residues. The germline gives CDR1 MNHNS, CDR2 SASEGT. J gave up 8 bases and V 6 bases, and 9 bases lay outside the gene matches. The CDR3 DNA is TGTGCCAGCAGGCAGCGGGAGCTAAGGGATGAGCAGTTCTTC. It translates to CASRQRELRDEQFF.

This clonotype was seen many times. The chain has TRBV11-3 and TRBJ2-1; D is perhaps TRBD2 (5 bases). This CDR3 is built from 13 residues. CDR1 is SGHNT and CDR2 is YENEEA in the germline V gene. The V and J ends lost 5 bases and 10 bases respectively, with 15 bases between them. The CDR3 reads CASSHGYGGEQFF. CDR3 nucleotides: TGTGCCAGCAGCCACGGTTATGGAGGAGAGCAGTTCTTC.

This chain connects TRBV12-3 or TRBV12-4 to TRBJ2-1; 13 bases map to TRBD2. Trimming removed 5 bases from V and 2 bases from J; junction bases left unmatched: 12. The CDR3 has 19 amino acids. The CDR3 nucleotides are TGTGCCAGCAGTCCCCCAATTGGACTAGCGGGAGCCGCCTACAATGAGCAGTTCTTC. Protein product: CASSPPIGLAGAAYNEQFF.

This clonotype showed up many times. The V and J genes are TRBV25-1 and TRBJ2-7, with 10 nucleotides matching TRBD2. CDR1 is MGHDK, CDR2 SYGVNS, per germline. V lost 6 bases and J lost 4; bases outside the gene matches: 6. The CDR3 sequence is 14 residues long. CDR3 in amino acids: CASRSGRAGYEQYF. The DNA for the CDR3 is TGTGCCAGCAGGAGCGGGAGGGCAGGGTACGAGCAGTACTTC.

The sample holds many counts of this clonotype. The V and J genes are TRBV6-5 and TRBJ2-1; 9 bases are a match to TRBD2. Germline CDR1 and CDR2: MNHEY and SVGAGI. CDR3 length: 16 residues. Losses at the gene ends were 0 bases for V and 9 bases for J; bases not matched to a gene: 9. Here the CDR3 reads CASSYSASGMWGEQFF. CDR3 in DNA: TGTGCCAGCAGTTACTCGGCTAGCGGGATGTGGGGTGAGCAGTTCTTC.

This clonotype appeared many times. The CDR3 coding sequence is TGTGCCAGCATCCTCCGGGCTTCGGGGAACTACGAGCAGTACTTC. This sequence encodes CASILRASGNYEQYF. This sequence joins TRBV11-2 and TRBJ2-7; possible D gene TRBD2, 5 bases. V lost 7 bases to trimming and J lost 3 bases, with 19 bases between them. CDR1 and CDR2 (germline): SGHAT, FQNNGV. The CDR3 runs to 15 residues.

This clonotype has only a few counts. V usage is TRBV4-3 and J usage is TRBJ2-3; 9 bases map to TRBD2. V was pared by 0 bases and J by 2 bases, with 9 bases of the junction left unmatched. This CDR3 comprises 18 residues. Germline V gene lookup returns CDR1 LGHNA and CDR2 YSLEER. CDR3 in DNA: TGCGCCAGCAGCCAAGATTCAGCGCTAGCGGGACTCACAGATACGCAGTATTTT. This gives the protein CASSQDSALAGLTDTQYF.

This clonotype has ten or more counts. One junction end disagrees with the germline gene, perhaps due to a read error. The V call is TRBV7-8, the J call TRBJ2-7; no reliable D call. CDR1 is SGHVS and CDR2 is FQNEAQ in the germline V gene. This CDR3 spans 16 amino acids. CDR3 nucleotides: TGTGCCAGCAGATTAGTTGGCGGTGGAAGCTCCTACGAGCAGTACTTC. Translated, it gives CASRLVGGGSSYEQYF.

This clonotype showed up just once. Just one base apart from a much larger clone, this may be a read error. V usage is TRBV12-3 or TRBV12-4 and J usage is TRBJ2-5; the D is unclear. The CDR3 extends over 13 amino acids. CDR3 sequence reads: CASLSDLQETQCF. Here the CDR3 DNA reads TGTGCCAGCCTTTCGGATTTACAAGAGACCCAGTGCTTC.

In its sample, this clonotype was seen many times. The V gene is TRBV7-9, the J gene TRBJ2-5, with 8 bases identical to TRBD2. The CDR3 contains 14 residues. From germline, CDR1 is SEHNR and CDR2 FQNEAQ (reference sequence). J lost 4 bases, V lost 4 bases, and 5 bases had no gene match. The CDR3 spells CASSYLLAGETQYF. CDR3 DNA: TGTGCCAGCAGCTATCTCCTAGCGGGAGAGACCCAGTACTTC.

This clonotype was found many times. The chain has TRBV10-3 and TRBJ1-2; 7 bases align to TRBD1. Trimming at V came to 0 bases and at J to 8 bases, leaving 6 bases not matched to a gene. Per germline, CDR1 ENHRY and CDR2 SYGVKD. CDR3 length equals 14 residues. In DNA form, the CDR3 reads TGTGCCATCAGTGAGTCTCTGGACAGGCCCGGCTACACCTTC. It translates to CAISESLDRPGYTF.

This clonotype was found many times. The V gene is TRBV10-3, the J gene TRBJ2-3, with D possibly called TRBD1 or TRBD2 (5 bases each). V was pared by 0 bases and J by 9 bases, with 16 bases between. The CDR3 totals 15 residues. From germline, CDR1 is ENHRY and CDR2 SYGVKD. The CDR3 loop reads CAISESGDSLVTQYF. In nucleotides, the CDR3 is TGTGCCATCAGTGAGTCGGGGGATAGTCTAGTCACGCAGTATTTT.

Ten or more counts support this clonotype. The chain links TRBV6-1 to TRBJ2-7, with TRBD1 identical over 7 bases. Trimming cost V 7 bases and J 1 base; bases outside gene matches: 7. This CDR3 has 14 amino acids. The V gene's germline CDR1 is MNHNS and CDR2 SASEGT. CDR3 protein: CASNPRQGSYEQYF. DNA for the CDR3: TGTGCCAGCAACCCGAGACAGGGATCCTACGAGCAGTACTTC.

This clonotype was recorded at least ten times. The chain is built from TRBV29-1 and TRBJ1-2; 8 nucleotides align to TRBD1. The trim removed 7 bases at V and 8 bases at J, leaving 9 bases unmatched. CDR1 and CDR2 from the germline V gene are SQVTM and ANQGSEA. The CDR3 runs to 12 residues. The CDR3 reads CSARQGIGGYTF. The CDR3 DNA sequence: TGCAGCGCTCGACAGGGGATAGGAGGCTACACCTTC. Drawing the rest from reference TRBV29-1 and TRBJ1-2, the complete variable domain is SAVISQKPSRDICQRGTSLTIQCQVDSQVTMMFWYRQQPGQSLTLIATANQGSEATYESGFVIDKFPISRPNLTFSTLTVSNMSPEDSSIYLCSARQGIGGYTFGSGTRLTVV.

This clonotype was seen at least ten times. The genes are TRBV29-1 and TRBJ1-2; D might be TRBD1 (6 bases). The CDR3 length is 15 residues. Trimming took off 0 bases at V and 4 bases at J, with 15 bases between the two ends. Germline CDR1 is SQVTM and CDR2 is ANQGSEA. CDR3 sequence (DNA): TGCAGCGTTGAAGATCTCGACAGGTGGGGCTATGGCTACACCTTC. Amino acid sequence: CSVEDLDRWGYGYTF.

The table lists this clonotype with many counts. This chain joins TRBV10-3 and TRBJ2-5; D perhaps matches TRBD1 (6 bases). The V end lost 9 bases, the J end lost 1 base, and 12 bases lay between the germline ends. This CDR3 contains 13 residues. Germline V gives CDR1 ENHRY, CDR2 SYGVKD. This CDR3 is CAIPGQAQETQYF. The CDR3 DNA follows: TGTGCCATACCGGGACAAGCCCAAGAGACCCAGTACTTC.

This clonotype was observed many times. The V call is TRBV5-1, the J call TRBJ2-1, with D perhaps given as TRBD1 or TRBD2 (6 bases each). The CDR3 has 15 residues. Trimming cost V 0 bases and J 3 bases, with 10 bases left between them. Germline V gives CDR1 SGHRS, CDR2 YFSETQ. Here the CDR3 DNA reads TGCGCCAGCAGCTTGGTTGCGGGACACTACAATGAGCAGTTCTTC. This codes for CASSLVAGHYNEQFF. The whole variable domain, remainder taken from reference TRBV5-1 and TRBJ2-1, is KAGVTQTPRYLIKTRGQQVTLSCSPISGHRSVSWYQQTPGQGLQFLFEYFSETQRNKGNFPGRFSGRQFSNSRSEMNVSTLELGDSALYLCASSLVAGHYNEQFFGPGTRLTVL.